These T cell receptor beta chains were read from a single sample in a study of technical replicates of blood from a few donors. The protocol was immunoSEQ multiplex PCR, while the TCRdb copy is restricted to in-frame clones and leaves out a portion. Among about 75,000 clones listed, around 97% were seen once. The sample was T cells isolated from PBMCs. Receptors originate from a human donor in good health. The conserved cysteine and the conserved F or W are not part of the CDR3 here. The listing skips clone size in some rows; elsewhere it reads once, few, many or a size class.

V	size	J	CDR3
TRBV5-1	.	TRBJ1-1	ASSMVTGMTEAF
TRBV5-1	.	TRBJ2-7	ASSLSSDRGHPYEQY
TRBV2	once	TRBJ1-6	ASRGQVRDSPLH
TRBV4-1	.	TRBJ2-7	ASSQGSGRARYEQY
TRBV27	.	TRBJ1-2	ATAPGQQNGYT
TRBV5-5	.	TRBJ1-1	ASSRGIEAF
TRBV5-6	.	TRBJ1-5	ASSLQGRAGNQPQH
TRBV27	.	TRBJ2-1	ASSPLITSGIGWEQF
TRBV6-1	once	TRBJ2-1	ASRQVSYNEQF
TRBV5-1	.	TRBJ2-7	ASSLALNYEQY
TRBV5-1	.	TRBJ2-3	ASSARQGATDTQY
TRBV11-3	.	TRBJ1-3	ASSSWRGPGNTIY
TRBV1	.	TRBJ1-5	TSSQDYPSLDRDNQPQH
TRBV29-1	.	TRBJ1-1	SVEAERKAGGTWLHTEAF
TRBV7-9	.	TRBJ1-2	ASSPGTGAGEDYT
TRBV15	once	TRBJ2-5	ATSRPEETQY
TRBV6-6	.	TRBJ1-1	ASSPRGGRATEAF
TRBV6-4	.	TRBJ1-1	ASSDDRGPDTEAF
TRBV28	.	TRBJ1-1	ASSLPPGQGVGTEAF
TRBV10-1	.	TRBJ2-1	ASGGLLGSYNEQF
TRBV11-2	.	TRBJ2-5	ASSLRRAPGETQY
TRBV19	.	TRBJ2-3	ASSINGGRGKIDTQY
TRBV5-1	.	TRBJ2-1	ASSSERGHEQF
TRBV5-6	.	TRBJ1-1	ASSPDTGLPEAF
TRBV5-1	.	TRBJ1-6	ASSLTDRGEFSSPLH